These T cell receptor beta chains were read from a single sample in a study of Tregs in tolerant kidney transplant recipients. Sequencing used immunoSEQ multiplex PCR; TCRdb keeps in-frame clones, though not all of them. The sample carries tens of thousands of clones, roughly nine tenths recorded once. The material was CD8+ T cells from blood (PBMCs), obtained 24 months after the transplant. The receptors were gathered from a human patient who received a combined kidney and bone marrow transplant. Some T cells may be provided by the graft donor. Both conserved end residues are part of each CDR3. The order of the fields is clone size, D gene, V gene, J gene, CDR3 DNA, CDR3 protein. D genes are given only for firm matches. Rows may omit the clone size; those that give it use once, few, many or a size class.

.	TRBD1	TRBV2	TRBJ2-1	TGTGCCAGCAGCTTCGGGACAGGGCGGTTCTTC	CASSFGTGRFF
.	TRBD1	TRBV9	TRBJ2-5	TGTGCCAGCAGCTGGGACAGGGGGAAAAAGGGTGAGACCCAGTACTTC	CASSWDRGKKGETQYF
.	.	TRBV27	TRBJ1-5	TGTGCCAGCAGTTTATCCCCGGTTCAAAGGGAGGATAGCAATCAGCCCCAGCATTTT	CASSLSPVQREDSNQPQHF
.	TRBD2	TRBV19	TRBJ2-2	TGTGCCAGTAGTATGGGTAGCGGGGGGGCCCGGGAGCTGTTTTTT	CASSMGSGGARELFF
.	TRBD2	TRBV4-1	TRBJ2-1	TGCGCCAGCAGCCAGGTACTAGCGGGTGGGGGCGAGGAGCAGTTCTTC	CASSQVLAGGGEEQFF
.	.	TRBV19	TRBJ2-5	TGTGCCAGTAGTATATGGGGGCTCCAAGAGACCCAGTACTTC	CASSIWGLQETQYF
.	.	TRBV13	TRBJ2-2	TGTGCCAGCAGCCTCGGACTTAGCGGGGAGCTGTTTTTT	CASSLGLSGELFF
.	.	TRBV27	TRBJ2-5	TGTGCCAGCAGTTTATCCCCCTCTGGACAGCAAGAGACCCAGTACTTC	CASSLSPSGQQETQYF
.	.	TRBV7-8	TRBJ2-1	TGTGCCAGCAGCTACCGGGACTCGCTCAATGAGCAGTTCTTC	CASSYRDSLNEQFF
.	.	TRBV12-2	TRBJ2-1	TGTGCAAGTCGCTTAGCCCTGGGACTAGCGGGGGGACTATACAATGAGCAGTTCTTC	CASRLALGLAGGLYNEQFF
.	TRBD1	TRBV7-8	TRBJ1-2	TGTGCCAGCAGCTTAGGCGAGGGGGCCTATGGCTACACCTTC	CASSLGEGAYGYTF
.	.	TRBV5-5	TRBJ1-3	TGTGCCAGCAGCTTTCCAGGGGAATCTGGAAACACCATATATTTT	CASSFPGESGNTIYF
.	TRBD1	TRBV13	TRBJ2-6	TGTGCCAGCAGCACCTACAGGGGGCACCTCTCTGGGGCCAACGTCCTGACTTTC	CASSTYRGHLSGANVLTF
.	.	TRBV4-2	TRBJ2-3	TGTGCCAGCAGCCAAAGGGGTACAGATACGCAGTATTTT	CASSQRGTDTQYF
.	.	TRBV28	TRBJ1-4	TGTGCCAGCAGTTTAAACAGGGTGAGGGCTGAAAAACTGTTTTTT	CASSLNRVRAEKLFF
.	.	TRBV27	TRBJ1-5	TGTGCCAGCAGTAAAGGACAGCGCAATCAGCCCCAGCATTTT	CASSKGQRNQPQHF
.	TRBD2	TRBV5-4	TRBJ2-7	TGTGCCAGCAGCTCCGGGACTAGTATTTACGAGCAGTACTTC	CASSSGTSIYEQYF
.	.	TRBV9	TRBJ2-7	TGTGCCAGCAGCGCAGGACTATCCTACGAGCAGTACTTC	CASSAGLSYEQYF
.	.	TRBV9	TRBJ2-1	TGTGCCAGCAGCGAACAGGGTACTAGCTACAATGAGCAGTTCTTC	CASSEQGTSYNEQFF
.	.	TRBV7-8	TRBJ2-1	TGTGCCAGCAGCGTAACTTACAATGAGCAGTTCTTC	CASSVTYNEQFF
.	TRBD2	TRBV4-2	TRBJ2-3	TGTGCCAGCAGCAAATCGGGACTAATTCGCACAGATACGCAGTATTTT	CASSKSGLIRTDTQYF
.	.	TRBV13	TRBJ2-1	TGTGCCAGCAGCTTGGGGCAGATCCACAATGAGCAGTTCTTC	CASSLGQIHNEQFF
.	.	TRBV30	TRBJ2-2	TGTGCCTGGAGTGTATCGGGTTTCGGGGAGCTGTTTTTT	CAWSVSGFGELFF
once	.	TRBV12-5	TRBJ2-2	TGTGCTAGTGGTCAGATGGTCACCGGGGAGCTGTTTTTT	CASGQMVTGELFF
.	.	TRBV9	TRBJ1-2	TGTGCCAGCAGTTCCACGGCAGGGCCTATCGTGGACTATGGCTACACCTTC	CASSSTAGPIVDYGYTF
.	TRBD1	TRBV4-1	TRBJ1-6	TGCGCCAGCAGCCAAGGGACAGGGTTGTATTCACCCCTCCACTTT	CASSQGTGLYSPLHF
.	TRBD2	TRBV6-1	TRBJ2-3	TGTGCCAGCAGTGAAAGGACCGCTAGCGGGGGAAATACGCAGTATTTT	CASSERTASGGNTQYF
.	.	TRBV7-9	TRBJ1-2	TGTGCCAGCAGCTTAGCGGGCGGGACCAGCGGCTATGGCTACACCTTC	CASSLAGGTSGYGYTF
.	.	TRBV7-8	TRBJ2-4	TGTGCCAGCAGCTACACAGGGGGGGGGAACATTCAGTACTTC	CASSYTGGGNIQYF
.	.	TRBV6-1	TRBJ2-1	TGTGCAACCGCAGCGGACCTGAGCTCCTACAATGAGCAGTTCTTC	CATAADLSSYNEQFF
.	.	TRBV4-1	TRBJ2-3	TGCGCCAGCAGCCAAGATGTTACAAATACGCAGTATTTT	CASSQDVTNTQYF